The present entry profiles one T cell receptor (beta chain) with its context. This clonotype has ten or more counts. Its specific antigen is unknown. No per-base quality is available; no much larger clone lies one base away. The data belong to a study of T cells after yellow fever vaccination (dated by TCRdb to the late 2010s). With respect to the entire study: Libraries from fractions with low cell numbers were prepared with the SMART-Seq v4 Ultra Low Input RNA kit. To track T-cell clones before and after primary and booster YFV17D yellow fever vaccination, bulk TCR alpha and beta repertoires were sequenced longitudinally. Two healthy male donors made up the cohort, one aged 18 to 30 years and the other aged 30 to 40 years. Blood was collected at multiple timepoints before and after primary and secondary immunization, and bulk PBMC replicates and cell subsets were isolated.

The investigation overall reported the following: Because only a couple of donors were included in the study, the extent to which the findings can be generalized is limited. The secondary T-cell response was weaker than the primary response but faster, peaking on day 5 instead of day 15. Most clones expanded after primary vaccination were re-detected after the booster (just under 97% of CD4 and roughly 85% of CD8), suggesting broad memory maintenance. A small fraction of clonotypes showed up in both the CD4 and CD8 compartments, probably as a result of convergent recombination. FACS-sorted repertoires could contain abundant contaminating clonotypes from the bulk population, so computational filtering was required.

Reading the label with the study, this specimen's treatment or condition is: live attenuated yellow fever vaccine strain. PBMCs were isolated from peripheral blood using a standard Ficoll-Paque protocol. Dynabeads CD4 and CD8 positive selection kits were used to isolate the CD4 and CD8 T-cell fractions. RNA was extracted with TriZol from bulk PBMCs, CD4 and CD8 fractions, and dextramer-positive and dextramer-negative fractions. Per the germline V gene, MNHEY is the CDR1 and SVGAGI is the CDR2. From cysteine to phenylalanine, the CDR3 is 14 amino acids long. The only DNA kept is the CDR3, 42 bases in frame from the first base. Germline trimming amounts to 2 bases on V and 5 bases on J, with 5 as the count of junction bases outside the gene matches. TCR cDNA was made using 5'RACE template switching, a step that added a universal primer site and unique molecular identifiers. Priming of cDNA synthesis was performed from both the TCR alpha and TCR beta constant segments. Library amplification involved two PCR steps, and the second step added sample barcodes and sequencing adapters. Sequencing of libraries was done on Illumina HiSeq 2500 (2x100 bp) or NovaSeq (2x150 bp). Per the original workflow: Demultiplexing of reads and collapsing into UMI consensus sequences were performed with MIGEC, and V(D)J alignment was carried out with MiXCR. Using edgeR on replicate PBMC samples, clonotypes were called vaccine-responding if FDR was below 0.01 and the log2 fold change was above 5 up to day 15. CD4 or CD8 identity was assigned to each bulk clonotype according to whether the clonotype was present at higher abundance in the sequenced CD4 repertoire or the sequenced CD8 repertoire. TCRdb's own reprocessing of the public reads used fastp at Q25 and MiXCR and kept productive beta chains. All rows with the same CDR3 protein become a single entry with the most common DNA and genes. TCRdb, not the authors, supplied the V and J calls. The table for this sample lists under 300,000 distinct CDR3 sequences; roughly 6.8% of them were counted only once. The ten biggest clones cover approximately 0.99% of the sample.

In this chain, TRBV6-5 is recombined with TRBJ2-5, and TRBD1 matches 7 of the central bases. This TCR was sampled from a man aged 25-45 years who received the YFV17D yellow fever vaccine. Here the sequenced sample was CD4+ T cells sorted from PBMCs, taken on the day of the yellow fever booster vaccination. CDR3 reads: CASSYEGQRETQYF. The nucleotide sequence is TGTGCCAGCAGTTACGAGGGACAGCGGGAGACCCAGTACTTC.